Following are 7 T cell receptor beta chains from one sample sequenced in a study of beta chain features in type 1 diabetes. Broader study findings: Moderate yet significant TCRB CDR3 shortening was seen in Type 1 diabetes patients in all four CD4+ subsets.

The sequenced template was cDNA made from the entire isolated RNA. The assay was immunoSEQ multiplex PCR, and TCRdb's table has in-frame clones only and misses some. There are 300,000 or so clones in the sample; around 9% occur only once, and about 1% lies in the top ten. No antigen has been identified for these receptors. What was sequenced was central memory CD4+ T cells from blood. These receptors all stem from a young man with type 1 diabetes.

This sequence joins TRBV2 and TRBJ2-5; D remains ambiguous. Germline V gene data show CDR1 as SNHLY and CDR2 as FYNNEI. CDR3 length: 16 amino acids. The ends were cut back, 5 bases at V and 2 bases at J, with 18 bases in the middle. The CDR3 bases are TGTGCCAGCAGTAACCGACTGCTACCCCCTCAAGAGACCCAGTACTTC. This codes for CASSNRLLPPQETQYF.

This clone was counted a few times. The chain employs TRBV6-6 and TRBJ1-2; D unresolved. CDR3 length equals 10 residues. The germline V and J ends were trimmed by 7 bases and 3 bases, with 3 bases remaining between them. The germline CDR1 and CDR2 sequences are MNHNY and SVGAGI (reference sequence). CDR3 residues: CASIHYGYTF. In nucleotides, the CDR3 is TGTGCCAGCATCCACTATGGCTACACCTTC.

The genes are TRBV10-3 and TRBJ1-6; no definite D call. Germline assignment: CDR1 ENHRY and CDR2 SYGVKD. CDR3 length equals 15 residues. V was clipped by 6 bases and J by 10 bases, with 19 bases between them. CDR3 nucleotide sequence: TGTGCCATCAGATCCGACCAAGGGCAGACCTCACCCCTCCACTTT. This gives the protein CAIRSDQGQTSPLHF.

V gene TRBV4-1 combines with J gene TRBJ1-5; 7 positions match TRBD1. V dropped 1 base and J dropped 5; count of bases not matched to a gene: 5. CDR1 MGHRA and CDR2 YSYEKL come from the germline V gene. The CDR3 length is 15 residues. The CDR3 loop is CASSQGSQGDQPQHF. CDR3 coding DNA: TGCGCCAGCAGCCAAGGTTCCCAGGGGGATCAGCCCCAGCATTTT.

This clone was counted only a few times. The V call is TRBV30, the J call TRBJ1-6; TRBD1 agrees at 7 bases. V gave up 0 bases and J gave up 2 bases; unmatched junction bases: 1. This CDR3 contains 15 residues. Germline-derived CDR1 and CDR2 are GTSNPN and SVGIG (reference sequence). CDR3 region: CAWSVQGTYNSPLHF. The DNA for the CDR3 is TGTGCCTGGAGTGTACAGGGGACCTATAATTCACCCCTCCACTTT.

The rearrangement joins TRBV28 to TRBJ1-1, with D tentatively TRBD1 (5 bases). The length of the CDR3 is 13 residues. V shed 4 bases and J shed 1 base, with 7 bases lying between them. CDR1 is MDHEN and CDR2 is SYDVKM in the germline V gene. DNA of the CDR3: TGTGCCAGCAGTTACGGACAGAACACTGAAGCTTTCTTT. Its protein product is CASSYGQNTEAFF. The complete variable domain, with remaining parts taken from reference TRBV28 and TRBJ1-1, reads DVKVTQSSRYLVKRTGEKVFLECVQDMDHENMFWYRQDPGLGLRLIYFSYDVKMKEKGDIPEGYSVSREKKERFSLILESASTNQTSMYLCASSYGQNTEAFFGQGTRLTVV.

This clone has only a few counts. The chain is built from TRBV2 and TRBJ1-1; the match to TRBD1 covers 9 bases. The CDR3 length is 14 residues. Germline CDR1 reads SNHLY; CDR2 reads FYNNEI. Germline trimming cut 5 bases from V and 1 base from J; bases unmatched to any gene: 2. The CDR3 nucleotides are TGTGCCAGCAGTTTGGACAGGGGGAACACTGAAGCTTTCTTT. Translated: CASSLDRGNTEAFF.